This T cell receptor beta chain was recovered during a study of blood T cells in healthy people across ages. Study outcomes and limitations: A roughly linear fall in TCR beta diversity per million T cells was seen with increasing age.

Combining a sample-barcoded 5' primer with a J-beta primer mix, a second PCR ran for roughly 6 to 12 cycles. Each cDNA molecule received a tag from a template-switch adaptor that had 12 random nucleotides. TCRdb analysed the 5' RACE reads with MiXCR anew, one entry per CDR3 protein. The repertoire includes 1.5 million to 2 million distinct CDR3 sequences, 30% to 40% of them detected once, and about 10% sits in the top ten. This clonotype was seen repeatedly, ten times or more. Its specificity is not known. RNA extraction gave at least 5.5 micrograms of total RNA per sample. The trim removed 4 bases at V and 8 bases at J, leaving 8 bases unmatched. This CDR3 region has 15 residues. The germline CDR1 and CDR2 sequences are SGHRS and YFSETQ.

Material: blood. The receptor was derived from a woman in her 30s in good health. This chain uses TRBV5-1 with TRBJ2-1, with 11 bases matching TRBD2. The CDR3 is CASSTSGGNGDEQFF. The CDR3 DNA follows: TGCGCCAGCAGCACTAGCGGGGGCAACGGGGATGAGCAGTTCTTC.